This T cell receptor beta chain comes out of a study of blood T cell repertoires in COVID-19. Only in-frame clones appear in the TCRdb table, and some are missing; sequencing was by immunoSEQ multiplex PCR. The sample contains approximately 190,000 clones, approximately 80% of which appear only once. The material sequenced was peripheral blood. This TCR came from a human donor in a cohort sampled during active COVID-19.

In DNA form, the CDR3 reads TGTGCCAGCAGCGTAGGAGGAGTTGCGGGCTTATCTGGCTACACCTTC. Translating it yields CASSVGGVAGLSGYTF. The genes are TRBV9 and TRBJ1-2; D gene unclear. The CDR3 has 16 residues. Germline V lookup: CDR1 SGDLS, CDR2 YYNGEE. Deletions cut 0 bases from V and 7 bases from J, with 19 bases between.